This passage covers 32 T cell receptor beta chains from one sample sequenced in a study of T cell responses to AZD1222 COVID-19 vaccine. Sequencing was performed with immunoSEQ multiplex PCR; in TCRdb, only in-frame clones are kept and a portion is missing. Found here are under 130,000 clones, around nine tenths of them singletons; the top ten hold roughly 9.2%. Sequencing used peripheral blood, obtained on day 0 of AZD1222 vaccination. These receptors originate from an adult in good health.

At least ten counts were recorded for this clone. The rearrangement links TRBV9 to TRBJ2-2; D is perhaps TRBD1 (5 bases). The germline V gene encodes CDR1 SGDLS and CDR2 YYNGEE. V lost 0 bases, J lost 4 bases, and 7 bases lay in between. This CDR3 is 14 amino acids long. CDR3 bases: TGTGCCAGCAGCGTAGGACAGTTCACCGGGGAGCTGTTTTTT. It translates to CASSVGQFTGELFF.

V is TRBV25-1 and J is TRBJ2-5, with 7 positions matching TRBD2. The V gene end was trimmed by 2 bases and the J gene end by 4 bases; junction bases not matched to a gene: 1. CDR3 length equals 13 residues. Germline values: CDR1 MGHDK, CDR2 SYGVNS. The CDR3, as DNA: TGTGCCAGCAGTGAAGGGGGGGGAGAGACCCAGTACTTC. Amino acids: CASSEGGGETQYF.

J is TRBJ2-7 and V is TRBV27; D possibly corresponds to TRBD1 (6 bases). With 8 bases removed from V and 0 bases from J, the gap between germline ends came to 14 bases. This CDR3 is 14 amino acids long. CDR1 is MNHEY, CDR2 SMNVEV, per germline (reference sequence). The CDR3 DNA reads TGTGCCAGCTCATTGGGGACACCCTCCTACGAGCAGTACTTC. Protein sequence: CASSLGTPSYEQYF.

The chain carries TRBV21-1 and TRBJ2-5. TRBV21-1 corresponds to a pseudogene. The CDR3 has 16 residues. Here the CDR3 reads CASSKGRTDSKETQYF. CDR3 bases: TGTGCCAGCAGCAAGGGGAGGACAGACTCCAAAGAGACCCAGTACTTC.

The chain has TRBV6-5 and TRBJ1-5, with unresolved D. This CDR3 comprises 13 residues. The ends were cut back, 8 bases at V and 5 bases at J, with 13 bases in the middle. The germline V gene encodes CDR1 MNHEY and CDR2 SVGAGI. The CDR3 DNA follows: TGTGCCAGCGGAGAGATGATACATCAGCCCCAGCATTTT. Amino acids: CASGEMIHQPQHF.

The genes are TRBV3-1 (or the pseudogene TRBV3-2) and TRBJ1-5, with D possibly being TRBD1 (6 bases). Germline values: CDR1 LGHDT, CDR2 YNNKEL (reference sequence). This CDR3 is built from 15 residues. V shed 3 bases and J shed 0 bases, with 9 bases lying between them. The CDR3 sequence: CASSQGTYSNQPQHF. The CDR3 bases are TGTGCCAGCAGCCAGGGGACATATAGCAATCAGCCCCAGCATTTT.

This rearrangement joins TRBV1 to TRBJ2-7; the table names TRBD2, a call not compared with the DNA. TRBV1 is listed as a pseudogene. The CDR3 length is 14 residues. CDR3 sequence reads: CTSSQRDYYYEQYF. CDR3 nucleotides: TGCACCAGCAGCCAACGGGACTACTACTACGAGCAGTACTTC.

V gene TRBV4-3 combines with J gene TRBJ2-3; TRBD1 might be the D (6 bases). Germline loops: CDR1 LGHNA, CDR2 YSLEER. The CDR3 loop spans 14 amino acids. Trimming shortened V by 3 bases and J by 2 bases, and 9 bases separated the two germline ends. This chain's CDR3 is CASSHGQSTDTQYF. Here the CDR3 DNA reads TGCGCCAGCAGCCACGGACAGTCCACAGATACGCAGTATTTT.

The chain recombines TRBV28 with TRBJ2-1; D possibly corresponds to TRBD2 (6 bases). CDR1 and CDR2 from the germline V gene are MDHEN and SYDVKM. V gave up 5 bases and J gave up 9 bases, with 11 bases separating them. The CDR3 totals 12 residues. In DNA form, the CDR3 reads TGTGCCAGCAGTATGACTAGGACTGAGCAGTTCTTC. It yields the protein CASSMTRTEQFF.

This clone was seen a handful of times. V gene TRBV7-2 combines with J gene TRBJ1-1; D remains ambiguous. The V end lost 5 bases, the J end lost 3 bases, and 4 bases lay between the germline ends. Germline loops: CDR1 SGHTA, CDR2 FQGNSA. The CDR3 extends over 11 amino acids. CDR3 amino acids: CASSPDTEAFF. CDR3 bases: TGTGCCAGCAGCCCTGACACTGAAGCTTTCTTT.

The J gene is TRBJ1-2, the V gene TRBV3-1 (or the pseudogene TRBV3-2); 7 nucleotides match TRBD1. Looked up from germline, CDR1 is LGHDT and CDR2 is YNNKEL (reference sequence). The CDR3 is made up of 12 amino acids. Trimming removed 4 bases from V and 5 bases from J; junction bases left unmatched: 1. In DNA form, the CDR3 reads TGTGCCAGCAGCCGGACAGGTTATGGCTACACCTTC. Translating it yields CASSRTGYGYTF.

The rearrangement links TRBV19 to TRBJ2-2; D might be TRBD1 (5 bases). This CDR3 has 13 residues. Looked up from germline, CDR1 is LNHDA and CDR2 is SQIVND (reference sequence). V shed 6 bases and J shed 5 bases, with 10 bases lying between them. CDR3 in DNA: TGTGCCAGTAGAAAAGACAGTACCGGGGAGCTGTTTTTT. Its translation is CASRKDSTGELFF.

V usage is TRBV27 and J usage is TRBJ2-3; D is undetermined. Germline CDR1 reads MNHEY; CDR2 reads SMNVEV (reference sequence). The CDR3 contains 17 residues. Trimming removed 0 bases at V and 0 bases at J, with 13 bases between. This chain's CDR3 is CASSLSPGYRSTDTQYF. CDR3 nucleotides: TGTGCCAGCAGTTTATCTCCCGGGTACCGTAGCACAGATACGCAGTATTTT.

This chain joins TRBV10-1 and TRBJ2-7; maybe TRBD1 (6 bases). The CDR3 loop spans 17 amino acids. Germline loops: CDR1 WNHNN, CDR2 SYGVQD (reference sequence). V lost 0 bases to trimming and J lost 3 bases, with 18 bases between them. This chain's CDR3 is CASSESTQGSKIYEQYF. Here the CDR3 DNA reads TGCGCCAGCAGTGAGTCGACCCAGGGGTCTAAAATCTACGAGCAGTACTTC.

The CDR3 is CASSSRDSSYNEQFF. The DNA of the CDR3 is TGTGCCAGCAGTTCCCGTGATAGCAGTTACAATGAGCAGTTCTTC. This chain links TRBV6-5 with TRBJ2-1; D unclear. The V gene's germline CDR1 is MNHEY and CDR2 SVGAGI. V was trimmed by 4 bases and J by 4 bases, leaving 14 bases between them. This CDR3 is built from 15 residues.

This chain joins TRBV5-1 and TRBJ1-6; 10 bases map to TRBD1. This CDR3 is built from 15 residues. CDR1 is SGHRS and CDR2 is YFSETQ in the germline V gene. With V trimmed by 7 bases and J by 7 bases, 8 bases remained unmatched. The CDR3 loop is CASSEGTGANSPLHF. In nucleotides, the CDR3 is TGCGCCAGCTCAGAGGGGACAGGGGCAAATTCACCCCTCCACTTT.

The V gene is TRBV4-1, the J gene TRBJ2-1; D remains ambiguous. The germline CDR1 and CDR2 sequences are MGHRA and YSYEKL. CDR3 length equals 15 residues. Trimming pared 0 bases from V and 4 bases from J, leaving 10 bases between. The CDR3 reads CASSQDRQSYNEQFF. As DNA, the CDR3 is TGCGCCAGCAGCCAAGATCGACAATCATACAATGAGCAGTTCTTC.

The chain recombines TRBV16 with TRBJ1-1; D unresolved. The CDR3 is 13 residues long. Trimming stripped 4 bases from V and 9 bases from J, with 15 bases between. CDR1 is KGHSY and CDR2 is FQNENV in the germline V gene. The CDR3 region is CASSLSAQWKAFF. CDR3 coding DNA: TGTGCCAGCAGCCTGAGCGCACAGTGGAAAGCTTTCTTT.

In nucleotides, the CDR3 is TGTGCCAGCAGCCGGGACACCGCCGAGGGAACCGGGGAGCTGTTTTTT. Translation: CASSRDTAEGTGELFF. V usage is TRBV6-2 or TRBV6-3 and J usage is TRBJ2-2; perhaps TRBD1 as D (6 bases). The germline V gene encodes CDR1 MNHEY and CDR2 SVGEGT. The CDR3 spans 16 residues. V lost 6 bases and J lost 5, with 19 bases in between.

The chain combines TRBV2 with TRBJ1-4; 9 nucleotides match TRBD1. After removal of 3 bases from V and 7 bases from J, the junction contained 6 bases not matched to a gene. The CDR3 is 15 residues long. Germline assignment: CDR1 SNHLY and CDR2 FYNNEI. The CDR3 loop is CASSEADRGREKLFF. In DNA form, the CDR3 reads TGTGCCAGCAGTGAGGCGGACAGGGGACGTGAAAAACTGTTTTTT.

This sequence joins TRBV7-9 and TRBJ2-3, with D perhaps TRBD2 (5 bases). The CDR3 covers 14 residues. Per the germline V gene, CDR1 is SEHNR and CDR2 is FQNEAQ (reference sequence). Trimming left V 5 bases short and J 4 bases short, with 13 bases between. The CDR3 loop reads CASSPGWEPDTQYF. DNA of the CDR3: TGTGCCAGCAGCCCCGGGTGGGAGCCAGATACGCAGTATTTT.

The CDR3 spells CASSSVGGVTYEQYF. The CDR3 nucleotides are TGTGCCAGCAGCTCCGTCGGGGGGGTGACCTACGAGCAGTACTTC. The chain uses TRBV7-9 and TRBJ2-7; 8 nucleotides line up with TRBD2. The germline V gene encodes CDR1 SEHNR and CDR2 FQNEAQ (reference sequence). The V and J ends lost 4 bases and 2 bases, in that order; junction bases with no gene match: 7. CDR3 size: 15 residues.

CDR3 nucleotide sequence: TGCGCCAGCAACTTGGGGGGGAACACCGGGGAGCTGTTTTTT. It translates to CASNLGGNTGELFF. The V call is TRBV10-2, the J call TRBJ2-2, with D tentatively TRBD2 (6 bases). The CDR3 is 14 amino acids. CDR1 is WSHSY, CDR2 SAAADI, per germline. With 7 bases removed from V and 1 base from J, the gap between germline ends came to 10 bases.

The chain is built from TRBV15 and TRBJ1-1; D is perhaps TRBD1 (5 bases). CDR1 and CDR2 from the germline V gene are LNHNV and YYDKDF (reference sequence). Trimming cost V 1 base and J 5 bases, with 11 bases left between them. The CDR3 covers 14 residues. This CDR3 is CATSRVGTVTEAFF. In DNA, the CDR3 is TGTGCCACCAGCAGAGTAGGGACGGTTACTGAAGCTTTCTTT.

The chain joins TRBV29-1 to TRBJ2-7; D is uncertain. V was shortened by 3 bases and J by 3 bases, with 9 bases between the two germline ends. The germline V gene encodes CDR1 SQVTM and CDR2 ANQGSEA. This CDR3 comprises 12 residues. CDR3 amino acids: CSVDGSGYEQYF. In DNA form, the CDR3 reads TGCAGCGTTGATGGGTCCGGCTACGAGCAGTACTTC.

The V gene is TRBV29-1, the J gene TRBJ1-6, with a tentative D call TRBD1 (5 bases). The CDR3 spans 13 residues. V dropped 7 bases and J dropped 9 bases, with 16 bases sitting between them. Germline assignment: CDR1 SQVTM and CDR2 ANQGSEA. CDR3 sequence reads: CSASQDTGSPLHF. The CDR3 region has the DNA TGCAGCGCCTCCCAGGACACAGGTTCACCCCTCCACTTT.

About this clone: One junction end does not reproduce the germline sequence, and a read error may be involved. The rearrangement links TRBV6-5 to TRBJ2-1; D not certain. Germline V gene lookup returns CDR1 MNHEY and CDR2 SVGAGI. The CDR3 consists of 14 residues. The CDR3 DNA is TGTGCCAGCAGTTACTCCGGCTCCGACAATGAGCAGTTCTTC. It translates to CASSYSGSDNEQFF.

This clone was recorded once. The chain carries TRBV6-1 and TRBJ2-7, with D unclear. CDR1 is MNHNS, CDR2 SASEGT, per germline. V gave up 3 bases and J gave up 7 bases, with 13 bases separating them. The CDR3 sequence is 13 residues long. As DNA, the CDR3 is TGTGCCAGCAGTGAGGGTGTGATGGGTGAGCAGTACTTC. Its protein product is CASSEGVMGEQYF.

This sequence joins TRBV5-1 and TRBJ1-5; weak D call: TRBD1 (6 bases). V lost 0 bases and J 7 bases, leaving 11 bases between the germline ends. Germline loops: CDR1 SGHRS, CDR2 YFSETQ. This CDR3 has 14 residues. This CDR3 reads CASSLGGGVQPQHF. The DNA of the CDR3 is TGCGCCAGCAGCTTGGGAGGGGGTGTCCAGCCCCAGCATTTT.

The chain recombines TRBV10-2 with TRBJ1-5, with D possibly matching TRBD1 (6 bases). Looked up from germline, CDR1 is WSHSY and CDR2 is SAAADI. This CDR3 is 13 amino acids long. V was trimmed by 7 bases and J by 7 bases, leaving 14 bases between them. This CDR3 reads CASTGAGGQPQHF. The CDR3 DNA is TGCGCCAGCACGGGGGCCGGAGGACAGCCCCAGCATTTT.

This sequence joins TRBV28 and TRBJ1-1; tentative D call: TRBD1 (5 bases). This CDR3 has 14 amino acids. Trimming removed 4 bases at V and 3 bases at J, with 12 bases between. The germline V gene has CDR1 MDHEN and CDR2 SYDVKM. The CDR3 sequence: CASSSTFRDTEAFF. As DNA, the CDR3 is TGTGCCAGCAGTTCGACCTTCAGGGACACTGAAGCTTTCTTT.

This chain connects TRBV28 to TRBJ1-1; D is possibly TRBD1 (6 bases). The germline CDR1 and CDR2 sequences are MDHEN and SYDVKM. The CDR3 runs to 14 residues. V was pared by 9 bases and J by 5 bases, with 19 bases between. DNA for the CDR3: TGTGCCAGTAAAGAACAGGGAGCTGTTACTGAAGCTTTCTTT. Protein: CASKEQGAVTEAFF. Together with reference TRBV28 and TRBJ1-1, the CDR3 gives the full variable domain: DVKVTQSSRYLVKRTGEKVFLECVQDMDHENMFWYRQDPGLGLRLIYFSYDVKMKEKGDIPEGYSVSREKKERFSLILESASTNQTSMYLCASKEQGAVTEAFFGQGTRLTVV.